These T cell receptor beta chains were read from a single sample in a study of a mutant IDH1 vaccine in newly diagnosed glioma. Which antigens these TCRs recognize remains unknown. Here immunoSEQ multiplex PCR was the method, and the copy in TCRdb shows in-frame clones only, minus some. This sample has 35,000 to 50,000 clones, with around 93% found just once. Sequencing was performed on PBMCs, taken from a glioma patient whose treatment included an IDH1 peptide vaccine. These TCRs come from a man between 50 and 59 years old with glioma. Each CDR3 is given with its conserved first and last residue. A D gene is named only where the DNA matches it firmly. Expanded clones are given a class, and other clones once, few, many or no size at all.

clone size	D gene	CDR3 length	V gene	J gene	CDR3 protein	CDR3 DNA
-	-	16	TRBV6-6	TRBJ1-1	CASSYGGGRGWTEAFF	TGTGCCAGCAGTTATGGGGGGGGGAGGGGTTGGACTGAAGCTTTCTTT
-	TRBD2	14	TRBV7-9	TRBJ2-5	CASEAREGSGSQYF	TGTGCCAGCGAGGCTAGGGAGGGGAGCGGGTCCCAGTACTTC
few	-	15	TRBV4-1	TRBJ1-1	CASSPTRGQNTEAFF	TGCGCCAGCAGTCCGACCAGGGGCCAGAACACTGAAGCTTTCTTT
once	-	12	TRBV2	TRBJ2-7	CASTADSYEQYF	TGTGCCAGCACCGCCGACTCCTACGAGCAGTACTTC
-	TRBD1	14	TRBV30	TRBJ1-2	CAWSLGQGTYGYTF	TGTGCCTGGAGTTTAGGACAGGGGACCTATGGCTACACCTTC
-	TRBD1	15	TRBV2	TRBJ1-6	CASSPGTGSRSPLHF	TGTGCCAGCAGCCCCGGGACAGGGTCGAGATCACCCCTCCACTTT
-	TRBD2	15	TRBV28	TRBJ2-3	CASSGSSGRADTQYF	TGTGCCAGCAGTGGGTCTAGCGGGAGAGCAGATACGCAGTATTTT
-	-	14	TRBV13	TRBJ1-2	CASSLGRNNYGYTF	TGTGCCAGCAGCTTAGGGAGAAATAACTATGGCTACACCTTC
-	-	13	TRBV14	TRBJ2-5	CASSPGVKETQYF	TGTGCCAGCAGCCCGGGGGTAAAAGAGACCCAGTACTTC
-	-	14	TRBV7-9	TRBJ2-7	CASSSGGGVYEQYF	TGTGCCAGCAGCTCGGGTGGTGGGGTCTACGAGCAGTACTTC
-	TRBD2	15	TRBV14	TRBJ2-1	CASSQVRGSVNEQFF	TGTGCCAGCAGCCAAGTGCGCGGGAGTGTCAATGAGCAGTTCTTC
once	TRBD1	13	TRBV10-3	TRBJ2-3	CAISRQGADTQYF	TGTGCCATCAGCCGACAGGGGGCAGATACGCAGTATTTT
-	-	16	TRBV4-1	TRBJ1-4	CASSRDSAVGDEKLFF	TGCGCCAGCAGCCGCGACAGTGCGGTCGGGGATGAAAAACTGTTTTTT
once	-	11	TRBV11-2	TRBJ1-1	CASSLSPKAFF	TGTGCCAGCAGCTTAAGCCCAAAGGCTTTCTTT
-	-	14	TRBV5-1	TRBJ2-4	CASSRSLDVDIQYF	TGCGCCAGCAGTCGGAGTTTGGACGTGGACATTCAGTACTTC
-	-	15	TRBV9	TRBJ2-4	CASSVALGAGDIQYF	TGTGCCAGCAGCGTAGCTCTCGGCGCGGGCGACATTCAGTACTTC